These 8 T cell receptor beta chains originate from one sample sequenced in a study of T cells after yellow fever vaccination. TCRdb re-derived calls from the 5' RACE reads in MiXCR, one entry per CDR3 protein. The table records more than 300,000 distinct CDR3 sequences, roughly a tenth of them present only once. Sequencing used CD4+ T cells sorted from PBMCs, obtained 45 days after the yellow fever booster vaccination. The source of these receptors is a man aged 18 to 30 who received the YFV17D yellow fever vaccine.

The table lists this clonotype with a few counts. This chain connects TRBV20-1 to TRBJ2-7; 7 nucleotides line up with TRBD1. Germline trimming cut 1 base from V and 3 bases from J; bases unmatched to any gene: 12. The CDR3 has 16 residues. CDR1 and CDR2 (germline): DFQATT, SNEGSKA (reference sequence). CDR3 sequence reads: CSARGPTNSGGYEQYV. CDR3 nucleotide sequence: TGCAGTGCTAGAGGCCCCACAAACTCAGGGGGCTACGAGCAGTACGTC.

This clonotype was found a few times. The chain is built from TRBV29-1 and TRBJ2-5; D remains unclear. Germline CDR1 reads SQVTM; CDR2 reads ANQGSEA. Trimming took off 5 bases at V and 5 bases at J, with 18 bases between the two ends. The CDR3 covers 14 residues. DNA of the CDR3: TGCAGCGTTTACAGTCGAAATGCATGGGAGACCCAGTACTTC. Translated: CSVYSRNAWETQYF.

The rearrangement joins TRBV12-3 or TRBV12-4 to TRBJ2-1; D is undetermined. The CDR3 consists of 13 residues. V lost 5 bases, J lost 4 bases, and 9 bases lay in between. The CDR3 bases are TGTGCCAGCAGTCCCCGACGGTACAATGAGCAGTTCTTC. As protein: CASSPRRYNEQFF.

In this sample, this clonotype turned up a few times. The rearrangement joins TRBV11-2 to TRBJ2-3; a possible D gene is TRBD1 (6 bases). Germline V lookup: CDR1 SGHAT, CDR2 FQNNGV. Trimming pared 5 bases from V and 9 bases from J, leaving 12 bases between. The CDR3 extends over 12 amino acids. CDR3 protein: CASSGGHVTQYF. CDR3 sequence (DNA): TGTGCCAGCAGCGGGGGCCACGTAACGCAGTATTTT.

This clonotype was detected a few times. CDR3 DNA: TGTGGAGGGGGAGACAGAAGCTCCTACGAGCAGTACTTC. Translating gives CGGGDRSSYEQYF. V usage is TRBV3-2 and J usage is TRBJ2-7; the D call in the table, TRBD1, was not verified against the DNA. TRBV3-2 counts as a pseudogene. CDR3 length equals 13 residues.

Many counts were recorded for this clonotype. V and J are TRBV29-1 and TRBJ1-1; D is unresolved. V lost 7 bases and J 6 bases, leaving 9 bases between the germline ends. Germline CDR1 SQVTM, CDR2 ANQGSEA. The CDR3 length is 10 residues. CDR3 region: CSAGHPEAFF. CDR3 bases: TGCAGCGCCGGCCACCCTGAAGCTTTCTTT.

This clonotype was seen more than once but under ten times. The genes are TRBV2 and TRBJ2-7; 12 bases map to TRBD2. V was pared by 6 bases and J by 10 bases, with 7 bases of the junction left unmatched. From germline, CDR1 is SNHLY and CDR2 FYNNEI. The CDR3 covers 13 residues. The CDR3, as DNA: TGTGCCAGCAGGGCGGGACTAGCGGGTGTACAGTACGTC. As protein: CASRAGLAGVQYV.

This clonotype was counted a few times. The chain links TRBV24-1 to TRBJ1-2; 10 bases fit TRBD1. CDR1 is KGHDR, CDR2 SFDVKD, per germline. The V segment lost 4 bases and the J segment 7 bases; nucleotides outside the gene matches: 5. The CDR3 runs 14 residues. The CDR3 loop is CATSDRDRGSGYTF. The CDR3 DNA is TGTGCCACCAGTGACAGGGACAGGGGTTCTGGCTACACCTTC.